The 28 T cell receptor beta chains below all came from one sample that was sequenced in a study of T cell repertoires in cytomegalovirus infection. TCRdb passed the reads through MiXCR, listing each CDR3 protein once. The table lists 650,000 to 900,000 distinct CDR3 sequences, around a third of them singletons. These receptors' targets are unknown. The starting material was cultured CD8+ T cells from PBMCs, obtained from culture after CMV antigen stimulation. The receptor set was obtained from a human donor in good health (CMV status not recorded). Some clones in this sample may be carry-over from other donors' samples.

Concerning this clonotype: A read error may produce the germline difference seen at one junction end. This rearrangement joins TRBV7-6 to TRBJ2-1, with D uncertain. This CDR3 has 15 residues. Germline V gene sequence: CDR1 SGHVS, CDR2 FNYEAQ. CDR3 sequence: CASSPGSSPLNEQFF. The CDR3 DNA reads TGTGCTAGCAGCCCCGGGTCTAGTCCCCTCAATGAGCAGTTCTTC.

This rearrangement joins TRBV6-6 to TRBJ2-7, with TRBD2 matching 10 bases. This CDR3 has 14 residues. Germline CDR1 and CDR2: MNHNY and SVGAGI (reference sequence). V lost 4 bases to trimming and J lost 5 bases; unmatched junction nucleotides: 5. CDR3 region: CASSSLAGGHEQYF. In DNA form, the CDR3 reads TGTGCCAGCAGTTCTTTAGCGGGGGGTCACGAGCAGTACTTC.

This clonotype was detected many times. This sequence joins TRBV12-3 or TRBV12-4 and TRBJ2-7; D may be TRBD1 (5 bases). V shed 6 bases and J shed 4 bases, with 10 bases lying between them. The CDR3 runs 12 residues. The CDR3 region is CASSQGRYEQYF. The DNA of the CDR3 is TGTGCCAGCAGCCAGGGCCGGTACGAGCAGTACTTC.

The table lists this clonotype with a few counts. The chain uses TRBV20-1 and TRBJ2-5, with 8 nucleotides matching TRBD2. Germline trimming cut 3 bases from V and 5 bases from J; bases unmatched to any gene: 11. The CDR3 is 15 residues long. Per the germline V gene, CDR1 is DFQATT and CDR2 is SNEGSKA (reference sequence). The DNA for the CDR3 is TGCAGTGCTAGGGACCAGCGGGGGCGGCGTGAGACCCAGTACTTC. As protein: CSARDQRGRRETQYF.

The chain links TRBV29-1 to TRBJ1-1; weak D call: TRBD1 (6 bases). CDR1 and CDR2 from the germline V gene are SQVTM and ANQGSEA. The CDR3 loop spans 13 amino acids. V gave up 0 bases and J gave up 6 bases, with 11 bases separating them. The CDR3 nucleotides are TGCAGCGTTGAAGAAAGACAGGAAGCTGAAGCTTTCTTT. Protein sequence: CSVEERQEAEAFF.

In its sample, this clonotype was seen a few times. This chain joins TRBV6-5 and TRBJ1-2, with a possible D match to TRBD1 (5 bases). The V end was cut by 10 bases, the J end by 4 bases, with 13 bases between. The germline CDR1 and CDR2 sequences are MNHEY and SVGAGI. This CDR3 has 12 residues. The CDR3 sequence: CATFQGSYGYTF. The CDR3 DNA follows: TGTGCCACCTTCCAGGGAAGCTATGGCTACACCTTC.

This clonotype was found once. This chain links TRBV11-2 with TRBJ2-3; 8 bases fit TRBD2. Losses at the gene ends were 5 bases for V and 6 bases for J; bases not matched to a gene: 10. Per the germline V gene, CDR1 is SGHAT and CDR2 is FQNNGV. This CDR3 region has 15 residues. Here the CDR3 DNA reads TGTGCCAGCAGCGCTCGGGGGGGGCCGGTGGATACGCAGTATTTT. The encoded protein is CASSARGGPVDTQYF.

The J gene is TRBJ2-3, the V gene TRBV19, with D maybe TRBD2 (6 bases). Germline-derived CDR1 and CDR2 are LNHDA and SQIVND (reference sequence). This CDR3 spans 14 amino acids. V lost 9 bases, J lost 4 bases, and 17 bases lay in between. The CDR3 coding sequence is TGTGCCAGCCGCGGACTACCAACCCCAGATACGCAGTATTTT. It is translated as CASRGLPTPDTQYF. Full variable domain (remainder filled in from reference TRBV19 and TRBJ2-3): DGGITQSPKYLFRKEGQNVTLSCEQNLNHDAMYWYRQDPGQGLRLIYYSQIVNDFQKGDIAEGYSVSREKKESFPLTVTSAQKNPTAFYLCASRGLPTPDTQYFGPGTRLTVL.

This sequence joins TRBV6-2 or TRBV6-3 and TRBJ2-1; possible D gene TRBD2, 5 bases. In germline, CDR1 is MNHEY, CDR2 SVGEGT. CDR3 size: 15 residues. Between the trimmed V and J ends, which lost 5 bases and 7 bases, there was a span of 18 bases. CDR3 residues: CASSLLDRWNNEQFF. The DNA of the CDR3 is TGTGCCAGCAGTCTACTAGATAGGTGGAATAATGAGCAGTTCTTC.

Of note for this clonotype: At one end, the junction sequence differs from germline, possibly due to a read error. This sequence joins TRBV4-1 and TRBJ2-1; TRBD2 matches 10 bases. The CDR3 extends over 15 amino acids. Germline V gene sequence: CDR1 MGHRA, CDR2 YSYEKL. The CDR3 DNA is TGCGTCAGCAGAGCCTCAGCGGGGGGGTTGAATGAGCAGTTCTTC. Translation gives CVSRASAGGLNEQFF.

The chain joins TRBV28 to TRBJ2-7; weak D call: TRBD1 (6 bases). The CDR3 is made up of 13 amino acids. Trimming shortened V by 4 bases and J by 3 bases, and 10 bases separated the two germline ends. The germline V gene has CDR1 MDHEN and CDR2 SYDVKM. Written as DNA, the CDR3 is TGTGCCAGCAGTTCCCGCAGGGGCTACGAGCAGTACGTC. This sequence encodes CASSSRRGYEQYV.

The V call is TRBV6-2 or TRBV6-3, the J call TRBJ2-7; either TRBD1 or TRBD2 may fit D (7 bases each). The CDR3 contains 15 residues. CDR1 MNHEY and CDR2 SVGEGT come from the germline V gene. Trimming took 2 bases from V and 2 from J, leaving 13 bases between them. The CDR3 region has the DNA TGTGCCAGCAGTTACAACAGGGGAGGGCCCTACGAGCAGTACTTC. This translates into CASSYNRGGPYEQYF.

The chain joins TRBV12-3 or TRBV12-4 to TRBJ2-7; D possibly matches TRBD1 or TRBD2 (6 bases each). The CDR3 runs 14 residues. V lost 5 bases to trimming and J lost 4 bases, with 15 bases between them. The CDR3: CASSPVGGLYEQYF. The DNA for the CDR3 is TGTGCCAGCAGTCCGGTGGGGGGCTTGTACGAGCAGTACTTC.

The CDR3 here is CASSLLSGGANTGELFF. The CDR3 DNA is TGTGCCAGCAGTCTACTTAGCGGGGGAGCTAACACCGGGGAGCTGTTTTTT. The V and J genes are TRBV6-1 and TRBJ2-2; 9 positions match TRBD2. CDR1 is MNHNS, CDR2 SASEGT, per germline. After removal of 5 bases from V and 2 bases from J, the junction contained 9 bases not matched to a gene. The CDR3 has 17 residues.

The V call is TRBV6-6, the J call TRBJ2-2; 8 positions agree with TRBD2. After removal of 8 bases from V and 6 bases from J, the junction contained 8 bases not matched to a gene. The CDR3 consists of 14 residues. Germline assignment: CDR1 MNHNY and CDR2 SVGAGI (reference sequence). CDR3 sequence reads: CASGWTGGPGELFF. The DNA for the CDR3 is TGTGCCAGCGGTTGGACGGGGGGGCCCGGGGAGCTGTTTTTT.

The gene calls are TRBV3-1 and TRBJ1-6; D unclear. There are 15 residues in the CDR3. CDR1 and CDR2 from the germline V gene are LGHDT and YNNKEL (reference sequence). V lost 4 bases to trimming and J lost 9 bases, with 16 bases between them. CDR3 sequence reads: CASSPEWVEGSPLHF. The CDR3 DNA reads TGTGCCAGCAGCCCCGAATGGGTCGAGGGTTCACCCCTCCACTTT.

This clonotype appeared a single time. A read error may account for a junction end that differs from germline. This sequence joins TRBV11-2 and TRBJ1-6; D not resolved. Germline V gene lookup returns CDR1 SGHAT and CDR2 FQNNGV. The CDR3 extends over 13 amino acids. This CDR3 is CASSPPYNSPHHF. The DNA of the CDR3 is TGTGCCAGCAGCCCCCCTTATAATTCACCCCACCACTTT.

Comment on this clonotype: This may be a read error: a much more frequent sequence differs by one nucleotide. The chain links TRBV7-7 to TRBJ2-5; weak D call: TRBD2 (5 bases). The CDR3 is 13 amino acids. In germline, CDR1 is SSHAT, CDR2 FNYEAQ (reference sequence). The CDR3 region is CASSLANQEIQYF. In DNA, the CDR3 is TGTGCTAGCAGCTTAGCGAACCAAGAGATCCAGTACTTC.

The chain is built from TRBV7-3 and TRBJ2-3; 8 positions agree with TRBD1. The CDR3 is made up of 15 amino acids. The V segment lost 5 bases and the J segment 3 bases; nucleotides outside the gene matches: 7. The germline V gene encodes CDR1 SGHTA and CDR2 FQGTGA. The CDR3 region is CASSPQGARTDTQYF. In nucleotides, the CDR3 is TGTGCCAGCAGCCCCCAGGGGGCAAGGACAGATACGCAGTATTTT.

The chain has TRBV15 and TRBJ2-5; D not certain. The CDR3 is made up of 15 amino acids. Germline CDR1 is LNHNV and CDR2 is YYDKDF (reference sequence). V lost 0 bases and J 1 base, leaving 9 bases between the germline ends. CDR3 DNA: TGTGCCACCAGCAGAGATCTGGCCACCCAAGAGACCCAGTACTTC. Residues: CATSRDLATQETQYF.

As for this clonotype: Since a much larger clone is just one base distant, this may be a read error. The J gene is TRBJ1-1, the V gene TRBV7-9; D remains unclear. The CDR3 has 16 amino acids. Looked up from germline, CDR1 is SEHNR and CDR2 is FQNEAQ (reference sequence). The CDR3 loop is CASSTTGDTVKTEAFF. The CDR3 nucleotides are TGTGCCAGCAGCACAACCGGGGATACAGTGAAGACTGAAGCTTTCTTT. Full variable domain (remainder filled in from reference TRBV7-9 and TRBJ1-1): DTGVSQNPRHKITKRGQNVTFRCDPISEHNRLYWYRQTLGQGPEFLTYFQNEAQLEKSRLLSDRFSAERPKGSFSTLEIQRTEQGDSAMYLCASSTTGDTVKTEAFFGQGTRLTVV.

This clonotype came up a few times. The V and J genes are TRBV20-1 and TRBJ1-2; TRBD1 might be the D (6 bases). The CDR3 extends over 15 amino acids. Germline V CDR1 and CDR2: DFQATT, SNEGSKA (reference sequence). Trimming shortened V by 0 bases and J by 4 bases, and 15 bases separated the two germline ends. CDR3 sequence (DNA): TGCAGTGCTAGAGATGCAGGGGACATAGGCTATGGCTACACCTTC. It codes for CSARDAGDIGYGYTF.

DNA for the CDR3: TGTGCCAGCAGCTCGGACAGGGCTTACGAAAAACTGTTTTTT. It yields the protein CASSSDRAYEKLFF. This chain links TRBV7-9 with TRBJ1-4; 8 bases are a match to TRBD1. J lost 8 bases, V lost 4 bases, and 6 bases had no gene match. Germline V gene data show CDR1 as SEHNR and CDR2 as FQNEAQ (reference sequence). CDR3 length: 14 residues.

Many counts were recorded for this clonotype. The chain recombines TRBV7-2 with TRBJ1-5; 9 bases map to TRBD1. The junction had 4 bases not matched to a gene; V was cut back by 1 base and J by 0 bases. CDR3 length: 17 amino acids. In germline, CDR1 is SGHTA, CDR2 FQGNSA. CDR3 nucleotide sequence: TGTGCCAGCAGCTTAGTATGGACAGGGGATAGCAATCAGCCCCAGCATTTT. Residues: CASSLVWTGDSNQPQHF. Full variable domain (remainder filled in from reference TRBV7-2 and TRBJ1-5): GAGVSQSPSNKVTEKGKDVELRCDPISGHTALYWYRQSLGQGLEFLIYFQGNSAPDKSGLPSDRFSAERTGGSVSTLTIQRTQQEDSAVYLCASSLVWTGDSNQPQHFGDGTRLSIL.

The V gene is TRBV6-1, the J gene TRBJ1-1; D perhaps matches TRBD1 (5 bases). The CDR3 runs 12 residues. V was shortened by 5 bases and J by 8 bases, with 12 bases between the two germline ends. Per the germline V gene, CDR1 is MNHNS and CDR2 is SASEGT. The CDR3 loop reads CASSWGTPEAFF. CDR3 DNA sequence: TGTGCCAGCAGTTGGGGGACGCCCGAAGCTTTCTTT.

This clonotype appeared a few times. This chain uses TRBV6-2 or TRBV6-3 with TRBJ2-1, with a weak D call TRBD2 (6 bases). Trimming left V 0 bases short and J 2 bases short, with 8 bases between. Germline values: CDR1 MNHEY, CDR2 SVGEGT. The CDR3 spans 15 residues. CDR3 region: CASSYSGGTYNEQFF. In DNA form, the CDR3 reads TGTGCCAGCAGTTACTCGGGGGGTACCTACAATGAGCAGTTCTTC.

Concerning this clonotype itself: One base away lies a much larger clone, so this may be a sequencing read error. This rearrangement joins TRBV7-4 to TRBJ1-1; D remains ambiguous. Germline values: CDR1 SGHVT, CDR2 SQSDAQ. V lost 1 base and J lost 2, with 11 bases in between. This CDR3 comprises 15 residues. CDR3 sequence reads: CASSLVQEANTEAFF. DNA of the CDR3: TGTGCCAGCAGCTTAGTGCAGGAGGCAAACACTGAAGCTTTCTTT.

About this clonotype itself: A read error may explain this, as a much larger clone is one base away. The rearrangement uses TRBV7-2 and TRBJ1-5; D possibly corresponds to TRBD1 (6 bases). In germline, CDR1 is SGHTA, CDR2 FQGNSA. The CDR3 sequence is 18 residues long. Trimming took off 5 bases at V and 3 bases at J, with 23 bases between the two ends. The CDR3 region has the DNA TGTGCCAGCAGCCGGAAGGGGGGGGGGCGGCATAACAATCAGCCCCAGCATTTT. It translates to CASSRKGGGRHNNQPQHF.